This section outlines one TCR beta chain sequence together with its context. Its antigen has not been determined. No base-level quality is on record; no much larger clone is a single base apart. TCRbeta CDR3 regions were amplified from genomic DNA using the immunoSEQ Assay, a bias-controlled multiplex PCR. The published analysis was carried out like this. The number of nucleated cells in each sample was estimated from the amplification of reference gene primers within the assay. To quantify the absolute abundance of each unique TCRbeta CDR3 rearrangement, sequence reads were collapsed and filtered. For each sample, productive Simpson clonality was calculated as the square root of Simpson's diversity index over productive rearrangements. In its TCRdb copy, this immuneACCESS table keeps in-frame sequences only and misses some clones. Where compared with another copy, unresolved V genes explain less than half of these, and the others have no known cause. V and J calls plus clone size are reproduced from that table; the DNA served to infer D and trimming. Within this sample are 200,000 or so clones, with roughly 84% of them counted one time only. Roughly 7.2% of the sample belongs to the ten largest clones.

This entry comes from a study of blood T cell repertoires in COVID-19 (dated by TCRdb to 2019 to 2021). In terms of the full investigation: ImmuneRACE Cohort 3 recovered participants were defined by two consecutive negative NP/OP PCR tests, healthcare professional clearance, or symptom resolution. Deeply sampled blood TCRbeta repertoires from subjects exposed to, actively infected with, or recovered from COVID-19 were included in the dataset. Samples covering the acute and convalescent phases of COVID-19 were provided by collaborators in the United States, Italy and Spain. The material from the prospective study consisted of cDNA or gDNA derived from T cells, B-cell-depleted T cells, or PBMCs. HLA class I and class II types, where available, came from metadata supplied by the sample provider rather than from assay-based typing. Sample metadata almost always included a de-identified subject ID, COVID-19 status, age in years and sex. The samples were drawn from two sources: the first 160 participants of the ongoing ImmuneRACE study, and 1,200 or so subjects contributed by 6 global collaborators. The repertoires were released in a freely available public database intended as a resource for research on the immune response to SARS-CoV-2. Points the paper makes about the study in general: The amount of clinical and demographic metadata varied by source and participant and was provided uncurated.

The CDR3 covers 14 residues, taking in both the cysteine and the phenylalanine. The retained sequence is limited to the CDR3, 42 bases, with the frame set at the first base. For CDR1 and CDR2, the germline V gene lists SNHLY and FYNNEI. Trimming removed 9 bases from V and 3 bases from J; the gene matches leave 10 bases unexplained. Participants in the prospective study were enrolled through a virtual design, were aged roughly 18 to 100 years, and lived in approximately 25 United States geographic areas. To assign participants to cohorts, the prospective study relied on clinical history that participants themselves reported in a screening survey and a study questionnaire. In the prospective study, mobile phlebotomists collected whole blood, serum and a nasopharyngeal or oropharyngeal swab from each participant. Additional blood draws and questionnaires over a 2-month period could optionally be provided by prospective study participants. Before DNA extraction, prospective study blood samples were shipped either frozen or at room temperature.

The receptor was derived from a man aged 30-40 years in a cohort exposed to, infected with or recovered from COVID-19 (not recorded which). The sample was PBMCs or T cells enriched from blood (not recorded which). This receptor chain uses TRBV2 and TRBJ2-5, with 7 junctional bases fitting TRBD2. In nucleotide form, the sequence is TGTGCCAGTCGACGGGAGGTCGGGAAAGAGACCCAGTACTTC. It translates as CASRREVGKETQYF. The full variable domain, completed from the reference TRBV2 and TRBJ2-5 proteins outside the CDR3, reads EPEVTQTPSHQVTQMGQEVILRCVPISNHLYFYWYRQILGQKVEFLVSFYNNEISEKSEIFDDQFSVERPDGSNFTLKIRSTKLEDSAMYFCASRREVGKETQYFGPGTRLLVL.